These 16 T cell receptor beta chains originate from one sample sequenced in a study of cytomegalovirus exposure and HLA in healthy donors. The primer mix had 60 Vbeta and 13 Jbeta primers. The assay was immunoSEQ multiplex PCR, and TCRdb's table has in-frame clones only and misses some. The table includes about 130,000 clones, roughly 79% detected once. The sequenced material came from PBMCs. These receptors were taken from a woman aged 40 to 50 in good health and CMV-seronegative.

The sample holds one count of this clone. This sequence joins TRBV19 and TRBJ1-2; 7 nucleotides match TRBD1. The germline gives CDR1 LNHDA, CDR2 SQIVND (reference sequence). V was clipped by 5 bases and J by 8 bases; unmatched bases: 8. The CDR3 extends over 13 amino acids. CDR3 DNA sequence: TGTGCCAGTAGTGGCAAACAGGGGTCGGGCTACACCTTC. Amino acids: CASSGKQGSGYTF.

The chain has TRBV29-1 and TRBJ2-3; D unresolved. Trimming pared 4 bases from V and 0 bases from J, leaving 11 bases between. This CDR3 has 14 residues. CDR1 SQVTM and CDR2 ANQGSEA come from the germline V gene. The CDR3, as DNA: TGCAGCGTTGTAGTCTTAGCCAGCACAGATACGCAGTATTTT. Amino acids: CSVVVLASTDTQYF.

CDR3 nucleotides: TGCGCCAGCACTGACAGAATACCCGGGGAGCTGTTTTTT. This gives the protein CASTDRIPGELFF. The V call is TRBV10-1, the J call TRBJ2-2; possible D gene TRBD1, 5 bases. The V end was cut by 7 bases, the J end by 6 bases, with 12 bases between. CDR1 and CDR2 (germline): WNHNN, SYGVQD (reference sequence). There are 13 residues in the CDR3.

This chain connects TRBV6-1 to TRBJ2-1; 7 bases are a match to TRBD1. V trimming: 4 bases; J trimming: 9 bases; junction bases outside the gene matches: 3. Germline V gene sequence: CDR1 MNHNS, CDR2 SASEGT. CDR3 length equals 12 residues. DNA of the CDR3: TGTGCCAGCAGTGTACAGGGGAGTGAGCAGTTCTTC. Its protein is CASSVQGSEQFF.

This chain uses TRBV9 with TRBJ2-7, with TRBD2 identical over 10 bases. Germline lookup yields CDR1 SGDLS and CDR2 YYNGEE. The CDR3 runs to 16 residues. Trimming took 4 bases from V and 3 from J; bases not matched to a gene: 10. The CDR3 DNA reads as TGTGCCAGCAGCCCCCGCAGCGGGAGGGGAGACTACGAGCAGTACTTC. Translation: CASSPRSGRGDYEQYF.

This chain uses TRBV30 with TRBJ1-5, with a weak D call TRBD1 (5 bases). Germline-derived CDR1 and CDR2 are GTSNPN and SVGIG (reference sequence). V dropped 1 base and J dropped 5 bases, with 9 bases sitting between them. CDR3 size: 13 residues. CDR3 in DNA: TGTGCCTGGAGTGCTGGAGGGGATCAGCCCCAGCATTTT. It specifies CAWSAGGDQPQHF.

This clone came up a few times. V is TRBV19 and J is TRBJ2-5, with TRBD1 as a possible D gene (5 bases). V lost 10 bases and J 13 bases, leaving 19 bases between the germline ends. Germline CDR1 reads LNHDA; CDR2 reads SQIVND (reference sequence). The CDR3 has 11 residues. This CDR3 is CATQGRTNLYF. The CDR3 DNA reads TGTGCCACCCAAGGACGGACAAACCTGTACTTC.

Details on this clone: The sample carries other DNA sequences with the same CDR3. The rearrangement links TRBV9 to TRBJ2-1, with 7 bases fitting TRBD2. Germline lookup yields CDR1 SGDLS and CDR2 YYNGEE. CDR3 length: 15 amino acids. Trimming removed 0 bases from V and 0 bases from J; junction bases left unmatched: 0. CDR3 loop: CASSVGGGSYNEQFF. The CDR3 DNA reads as TGTGCCAGCAGCGTAGGCGGGGGCTCCTACAATGAGCAGTTCTTC. The full variable domain, its missing parts supplied by reference TRBV9 and TRBJ2-1, is DSGVTQTPKHLITATGQRVTLRCSPRSGDLSVYWYQQSLDQGLQFLIQYYNGEERAKGNILERFSAQQFPDLHSELNLSSLELGDSALYFCASSVGGGSYNEQFFGPGTRLTVL.

This chain connects TRBV28 to TRBJ1-2, with a tentative D call TRBD1 (6 bases). V lost 7 bases to trimming and J lost 4 bases, with 16 bases between them. This CDR3 is built from 14 residues. The germline CDR1 and CDR2 sequences are MDHEN and SYDVKM. The CDR3 loop reads CASTMDRGAYGYTF. CDR3 DNA: TGTGCCAGCACAATGGACAGAGGAGCCTATGGCTACACCTTC.

DNA for the CDR3: TGTGCCAGCAGCTCGAAGTTTGGTCTGGCCGCAGATACGCAGTATTTT. As protein: CASSSKFGLAADTQYF. The genes are TRBV7-3 and TRBJ2-3; unclear D gene. Germline CDR1 and CDR2: SGHTA and FQGTGA. The V gene lost 4 bases and the J gene lost 4 bases, with 18 bases spanning the gap. The CDR3 is 16 amino acids.

DNA of the CDR3: TGTGCCAGCAGTTCGAAGAGGGAGGGGAAAGCTAGCGGGTTGGCTCCCGAGCAGTACTTC. Translating gives CASSSKREGKASGLAPEQYF. This rearrangement joins TRBV27 to TRBJ2-7; 8 positions agree with TRBD2. Germline lookup yields CDR1 MNHEY and CDR2 SMNVEV (reference sequence). This CDR3 contains 20 residues. The V gene end was trimmed by 4 bases and the J gene end by 6 bases; junction bases not matched to a gene: 26.

The chain couples TRBV13 to TRBJ1-3; the match to TRBD1 covers 10 bases. Germline V lookup: CDR1 PRHDT, CDR2 FYEKMQ (reference sequence). After removal of 0 bases from V and 2 bases from J, the junction contained 4 bases not matched to a gene. CDR3 length: 17 amino acids. CDR3 in amino acids: CASSLGGTGATGNTIYF. DNA of the CDR3: TGTGCCAGCAGCTTAGGCGGGACAGGGGCGACTGGAAACACCATATATTTT.

The J gene is TRBJ1-1, the V gene TRBV18, with D perhaps matching TRBD1 (5 bases). Trimming pared 3 bases from V and 1 base from J, leaving 15 bases between. CDR3 length: 16 amino acids. The V gene's germline CDR1 is KGHSH and CDR2 LQKENI. CDR3: CASSPGHLQSNTEAFF. CDR3 DNA sequence: TGTGCCAGCTCACCCGGACACCTACAATCGAACACTGAAGCTTTCTTT.

A few counts support this clone. The chain links TRBV19 to TRBJ2-5, with D possibly TRBD1 on 6 matching bases. CDR1 is LNHDA and CDR2 is SQIVND in the germline V gene (reference sequence). This CDR3 region has 15 residues. The V end was cut by 5 bases, the J end by 3 bases, with 16 bases between. The CDR3 sequence is CASSGGAGPKETQYF. As DNA, the CDR3 is TGTGCCAGTAGTGGGGGCGCGGGCCCTAAAGAGACCCAGTACTTC.

The chain is built from TRBV9 and TRBJ2-3; 10 positions agree with TRBD2. CDR3 length: 16 amino acids. Germline V gene lookup returns CDR1 SGDLS and CDR2 YYNGEE. The trim removed 3 bases at V and 0 bases at J, leaving 4 bases unmatched. The CDR3 DNA is TGTGCCAGCAGCGCCCCTAGCGGGAGAAGCACAGATACGCAGTATTTT. Translating it yields CASSAPSGRSTDTQYF.

The chain has TRBV6-1 and TRBJ1-1, with 7 nucleotides matching TRBD1. CDR1 MNHNS and CDR2 SASEGT come from the germline V gene. The CDR3 loop spans 13 amino acids. Trimming cost V 1 base and J 6 bases; bases outside gene matches: 2. The DNA of the CDR3 is TGTGCCAGCAGTGAAGGACAGGGCGCTGAAGCTTTCTTT. It specifies CASSEGQGAEAFF.